What follows describes a single TCR beta chain. The record originates from a study of patients and donors after allogeneic stem cell transplantation. From the RT-PCR reads, TCRdb called clonotypes with MiXCR, one entry per CDR3 protein. The repertoire consists of roughly 200,000 distinct CDR3 sequences, with around 41% occurring once and the leading ten covering roughly 10%. The length of the CDR3 is 13 residues. V was shortened by 7 bases and J by 7 bases, with 17 bases between the two germline ends. The chain links TRBV12-3 or TRBV12-4 to TRBJ2-7, with TRBD2 as a possible D gene (6 bases). The sequenced material came from blood, either unsorted or a sorted T cell fraction (not recorded which). The receptor comes from a human donor who was either an allogeneic HSCT recipient or a stem cell or donor lymphocyte infusion donor (not recorded which). It is not recorded whose cells these are; they may come from a transplant donor. The CDR3 region is CASTRRPGREQYF. The CDR3 coding sequence is TGTGCCAGCACAAGGCGTCCAGGGAGGGAGCAGTACTTC.